The 7 T cell receptor beta chains below come from one sample, sequenced in a study of PD-L1 blockade in urothelial cancer (TCRdb year 2017). The method behind the library was the immunoSEQ multiplex PCR assay. Here the immuneACCESS table is served through TCRdb, limited to in-frame sequences with V and J called. Missing clones are a known gap in these copies; in checked studies unresolved V genes cover under half, and the rest lacks a known reason. The sample records around 19,000 clones, about 83% of which are singletons. The ten largest make up 1.5% to 2% of the sample. The time point label, as the study defines it: peripheral blood 6 weeks after treatment start. Material: PBMCs, obtained around atezolizumab (anti-PD-L1) treatment. The source of these receptors is a man aged 45 to 65 with urothelial cancer.

This chain connects TRBV7-9 to TRBJ2-2; TRBD2 matches at 7 bases. The CDR3 length is 13 residues. The ends lost 6 bases at V and 4 bases at J; junction bases unmatched: 2. CDR1 and CDR2 from the germline V gene are SEHNR and FQNEAQ (reference sequence). CDR3 nucleotide sequence: TGTGCCAGCAGGAGGGAGGGCACCGGGGAGCTGTTTTTT. Protein product: CASRREGTGELFF.

The CDR3 nucleotides are TGTGCCAGCAGCTTAGACGTCCCGGGAGAAGCTTTCTTT. Translating it yields CASSLDVPGEAFF. The chain carries TRBV7-2 and TRBJ1-1; D is unresolved. Germline V lookup: CDR1 SGHTA, CDR2 FQGNSA. CDR3 length: 13 amino acids. Trimming left V 1 base short and J 8 bases short, with 11 bases between. The whole variable domain, filled in from reference TRBV7-2 and TRBJ1-1, reads GAGVSQSPSNKVTEKGKDVELRCDPISGHTALYWYRQSLGQGLEFLIYFQGNSAPDKSGLPSDRFSAERTGGSVSTLTIQRTQQEDSAVYLCASSLDVPGEAFFGQGTRLTVV.

The chain links TRBV5-1 to TRBJ2-5; D unresolved. This CDR3 is built from 16 residues. Germline loops: CDR1 SGHRS, CDR2 YFSETQ. The V end was cut by 0 bases, the J end by 5 bases, with 17 bases between. CDR3 nucleotides: TGCGCCAGCAGCTTGGGGAGCAGAGCCATCCGGGAGACCCAGTACTTC. Translated: CASSLGSRAIRETQYF.

About this clone itself: The sample has other DNA sequences that encode this CDR3 too. V is TRBV6-1 and J is TRBJ1-3, with D possibly matching TRBD1 (5 bases). The V gene lost 0 bases and the J gene lost 0 bases, with 9 bases spanning the gap. This CDR3 contains 16 residues. Per germline, CDR1 MNHNS and CDR2 SASEGT. The CDR3 DNA reads TGTGCCAGCAGTGAAGCGCGGGGCCTCTCTGGAAACACCATATATTTT. Translated: CASSEARGLSGNTIYF.

This sequence joins TRBV19 and TRBJ2-7; TRBD2 aligns across 8 bases. V shed 6 bases, J shed 5 bases, and the junction held 6 bases outside the gene matches. CDR3 length: 13 amino acids. Germline loops: CDR1 LNHDA, CDR2 SQIVND (reference sequence). The CDR3 DNA reads as TGTGCCAGTAGCACTCGCGGGGGGCACGAGCAGTACTTC. It yields the protein CASSTRGGHEQYF.

The chain employs TRBV4-1 and TRBJ1-4; D remains unclear. The CDR3 covers 14 residues. Germline CDR1 and CDR2: MGHRA and YSYEKL. Trimming removed 4 bases from V and 3 bases from J, with 9 bases in between. CDR3 in amino acids: CASSPNQSNEKLFF. CDR3 nucleotide sequence: TGCGCCAGCAGCCCAAACCAGTCTAATGAAAAACTGTTTTTT.

The CDR3 DNA follows: TGTGCCAGCAGCGCCGTAAGACAGGGGCGAGGGAACACTGAAGCTTTCTTT. It yields the protein CASSAVRQGRGNTEAFF. The chain couples TRBV9 to TRBJ1-1, with 8 bases that match TRBD1. Germline trimming cut 3 bases from V and 1 base from J; bases unmatched to any gene: 11. Germline-derived CDR1 and CDR2 are SGDLS and YYNGEE. The length of the CDR3 is 17 residues.